This T cell receptor (beta chain) was recorded in a study of T cell changes during pregnancy in multiple sclerosis. Germline CDR1 and CDR2: MNHNY and SVGAGI (reference sequence). CDR3 length: 15 amino acids. V lost 5 bases and J lost 0; bases outside the gene matches: 5. TCRdb's copy holds only in-frame clones and misses some; the assay was immunoSEQ multiplex PCR. This sample carries 50,000 to 65,000 clones, about 96% of them seen once, and the ten largest clones take 2.5%. This chain joins TRBV6-6 and TRBJ2-3; TRBD2 matches at 7 bases. Sequences were derived from CD8+ T cells from peripheral blood mononuclear cells, sampled after pregnancy. The receptor's source is a female donor with multiple sclerosis, enrolled in a pregnancy study. The CDR3 here is CASSILAPSTDTQYF. The CDR3 DNA is TGTGCCAGCAGTATACTAGCGCCTAGCACAGATACGCAGTATTTT.